These 13 T cell receptor beta chains came from one sample sequenced in a study of blood T cell repertoires in COVID-19. Data came from immunoSEQ multiplex PCR; TCRdb stores just in-frame clones and leaves some out. The table includes fewer than 200,000 clones, about four fifths detected once. Sequencing was performed on peripheral blood. These TCRs come from a woman between 65 and 79 years old who had recovered from COVID-19.

The genes are TRBV6-5 and TRBJ2-5, with TRBD2 matching over 10 bases. Germline CDR1 MNHEY, CDR2 SVGAGI. After removal of 8 bases from V and 4 bases from J, the junction contained 4 bases not matched to a gene. CDR3 length equals 13 residues. DNA for the CDR3: TGTGCCAGCTGTAGCGGGGGGCTAGAGACCCAGTACTTC. It codes for CASCSGGLETQYF.

The chain joins TRBV12-3 or TRBV12-4 to TRBJ1-1, with 8 bases aligning to TRBD1. V shed 6 bases and J 10 bases; nucleotides not matched to a gene: 7. The CDR3 runs to 12 residues. CDR3 residues: CASSPQGALAFF. In DNA, the CDR3 is TGTGCCAGCAGCCCCCAGGGGGCATTAGCTTTCTTT.

The V call is TRBV7-6, the J call TRBJ2-3; a weak D match, TRBD1 (6 bases). CDR1 is SGHVS and CDR2 is FNYEAQ in the germline V gene. V lost 8 bases and J lost 4, with 7 bases in between. The CDR3 is 11 amino acids. CDR3 residues: CASHRADTQYF. The CDR3 nucleotides are TGTGCCAGCCACAGGGCAGATACGCAGTATTTT.

This chain uses TRBV29-1 with TRBJ2-5; TRBD1 matches 9 bases. J was trimmed by 9 bases and V by 7 bases; bases with no gene match: 12. This CDR3 comprises 13 residues. Germline CDR1 SQVTM, CDR2 ANQGSEA. This CDR3 is CSALPGQGLAQYF. CDR3 sequence (DNA): TGCAGCGCACTCCCGGGACAGGGACTTGCCCAGTACTTC.

This chain connects TRBV7-2 to TRBJ2-7; 9 bases align to TRBD1. The germline V gene encodes CDR1 SGHTA and CDR2 FQGNSA. The CDR3 covers 14 residues. After removal of 5 bases from V and 5 bases from J, the junction contained 7 bases not matched to a gene. CDR3 sequence (DNA): TGTGCCAGCAGCCCCGGACAGGGGCTGGACGAGCAGTACTTC. Translated: CASSPGQGLDEQYF. Full variable domain (missing parts from reference TRBV7-2 and TRBJ2-7): GAGVSQSPSNKVTEKGKDVELRCDPISGHTALYWYRQSLGQGLEFLIYFQGNSAPDKSGLPSDRFSAERTGGSVSTLTIQRTQQEDSAVYLCASSPGQGLDEQYFGPGTRLTVT.

The chain recombines TRBV4-1 with TRBJ1-4; D gene unclear. This CDR3 contains 16 residues. Germline V gene data show CDR1 as MGHRA and CDR2 as YSYEKL. Trimming removed 0 bases from V and 0 bases from J, with 8 bases in between. CDR3 sequence: CASSQDVGTTNEKLFF. The CDR3 DNA reads TGCGCCAGCAGCCAAGATGTCGGGACAACTAATGAAAAACTGTTTTTT.

The rearrangement links TRBV19 to TRBJ2-2, with 7 bases fitting TRBD1. Looked up from germline, CDR1 is LNHDA and CDR2 is SQIVND (reference sequence). The CDR3 runs to 14 residues. V shed 3 bases, J shed 7 bases, and the junction held 5 bases outside the gene matches. The CDR3 coding sequence is TGTGCCAGTAGTATCCCGGACAGGTTCGGGGAGCTGTTTTTT. It specifies CASSIPDRFGELFF. The full variable domain, in which reference TRBV19 and TRBJ2-2 provide the parts outside the CDR3, is DGGITQSPKYLFRKEGQNVTLSCEQNLNHDAMYWYRQDPGQGLRLIYYSQIVNDFQKGDIAEGYSVSREKKESFPLTVTSAQKNPTAFYLCASSIPDRFGELFFGEGSRLTVL.

V and J are TRBV19 and TRBJ2-7; TRBD1 agrees at 11 bases. Germline CDR1 is LNHDA and CDR2 is SQIVND (reference sequence). J was trimmed by 2 bases and V by 5 bases; bases with no gene match: 8. CDR3 length: 16 residues. CDR3 protein: CASSRRPGQGAYEQYF. The DNA of the CDR3 is TGTGCCAGTAGTCGTCGACCGGGACAGGGGGCCTACGAGCAGTACTTC. Drawing the rest from reference TRBV19 and TRBJ2-7, the complete variable domain is DGGITQSPKYLFRKEGQNVTLSCEQNLNHDAMYWYRQDPGQGLRLIYYSQIVNDFQKGDIAEGYSVSREKKESFPLTVTSAQKNPTAFYLCASSRRPGQGAYEQYFGPGTRLTVT.

V gene TRBV30 combines with J gene TRBJ1-1; no firm D call. V dropped 1 base and J dropped 5 bases, with 5 bases sitting between them. The CDR3 runs to 11 residues. CDR1 GTSNPN and CDR2 SVGIG come from the germline V gene (reference sequence). This CDR3 reads CAWSDQTEAFF. As DNA, the CDR3 is TGTGCCTGGAGTGACCAGACTGAAGCTTTCTTT.

With regard to this clone: Other DNA sequences in the same sample also yield this CDR3. V and J are TRBV18 and TRBJ2-1; 15 nucleotides agree with TRBD2. V trimming: 3 bases; J trimming: 10 bases; junction bases outside the gene matches: 4. The germline V gene encodes CDR1 KGHSH and CDR2 LQKENI. There are 15 residues in the CDR3. In nucleotides, the CDR3 is TGTGCCAGCTCACCGGGACTAGCGGGGGGTCGAGAGCAGTTCTTC. Protein product: CASSPGLAGGREQFF.

The gene calls are TRBV7-9 and TRBJ2-1; 7 nucleotides line up with TRBD2. V shed 4 bases and J 2 bases; nucleotides not matched to a gene: 8. The V gene's germline CDR1 is SEHNR and CDR2 FQNEAQ (reference sequence). The CDR3 runs 16 residues. The CDR3 loop is CASSSWGGGTYNEQFF. CDR3 DNA: TGTGCCAGCAGCTCTTGGGGCGGGGGAACCTACAATGAGCAGTTCTTC.

The J gene is TRBJ2-1, the V gene TRBV28, with 8 bases matching TRBD2. The germline V gene encodes CDR1 MDHEN and CDR2 SYDVKM. Trimming removed 10 bases from V and 4 bases from J; junction bases left unmatched: 6. The CDR3 sequence is 13 residues long. This chain's CDR3 is CATREGYYNEQFF. The CDR3, as DNA: TGTGCCACCCGGGAGGGGTATTACAATGAGCAGTTCTTC.

The V gene is TRBV10-3, the J gene TRBJ2-6; 9 nucleotides match TRBD1. CDR1 and CDR2 from the germline V gene are ENHRY and SYGVKD. This CDR3 region has 19 residues. The junction had 8 bases not matched to a gene; V was cut back by 2 bases and J by 0 bases. CDR3: CAISEDAGQGSSGANVLTF. In DNA, the CDR3 is TGTGCCATCAGTGAGGATGCGGGACAGGGCTCCTCTGGGGCCAACGTCCTGACTTTC.